Included here is one T cell receptor (beta chain) sequence, with context. The data were obtained in a study of technical replicates of blood from a handful of donors. Between the trimmed V and J ends, which lost 7 bases and 4 bases, there was a span of 13 bases. This CDR3 spans 13 amino acids. Germline CDR1 SNHLY, CDR2 FYNNEI. This table comes from immunoSEQ multiplex PCR, and its TCRdb copy is limited to in-frame clones, with some not included. The sample lists 60,000 to 90,000 clones, roughly 94% occurring once. The sequence was collected from a human donor in good health. The sequenced sample was T cells isolated from PBMCs. J is TRBJ1-2 and V is TRBV2, with D possibly TRBD1 on 5 matching bases. The CDR3 nucleotides are TGTGCCAGCAAGGGACTTAACTTCTATGGCTACACCTTC. It encodes CASKGLNFYGYTF. Full variable domain (missing parts from reference TRBV2 and TRBJ1-2): EPEVTQTPSHQVTQMGQEVILRCVPISNHLYFYWYRQILGQKVEFLVSFYNNEISEKSEIFDDQFSVERPDGSNFTLKIRSTKLEDSAMYFCASKGLNFYGYTFGSGTRLTVV.